A single sample is the source of the 14 T cell receptor beta chains below, sequenced in a study of blood T cell repertoires in COVID-19. Clones were read by immunoSEQ multiplex PCR, and TCRdb kept only the in-frame ones, dropping some. The data hold tens of thousands of clones, with more than 80% observed a single time. Sequencing was performed on peripheral blood. Source of these receptors: a man between 45 and 60 years old with COVID-19, enrolled during active disease.

This sequence joins TRBV7-2 and TRBJ2-2, with TRBD2 matching 9 bases. Trimming cost V 5 bases and J 8 bases; bases outside gene matches: 12. CDR1 is SGHTA, CDR2 FQGNSA, per germline. This CDR3 is 16 amino acids long. CDR3 in amino acids: CASSPPGGRGAGELFF. The CDR3 bases are TGTGCCAGCAGCCCCCCTGGCGGGAGGGGGGCAGGGGAGCTGTTTTTT.

This clone was seen more than once but under ten times. This chain connects TRBV7-2 to TRBJ1-4; D perhaps matches TRBD1 (5 bases). Germline V lookup: CDR1 SGHTA, CDR2 FQGNSA. CDR3 length equals 12 residues. Trimming stripped 1 base from V and 8 bases from J, with 5 bases between. In DNA form, the CDR3 reads TGTGCCAGCAGCTTAGGACAGGAAAAACTGTTTTTT. Protein product: CASSLGQEKLFF.

The rearrangement joins TRBV6-1 to TRBJ1-5, with D perhaps matching TRBD1 (5 bases). With 6 bases removed from V and 5 bases from J, the gap between germline ends came to 14 bases. Germline V gene lookup returns CDR1 MNHNS and CDR2 SASEGT. CDR3 length: 14 residues. The CDR3 protein is CASRGAFHYQPQHF. CDR3 DNA: TGTGCCAGCAGAGGGGCCTTCCACTATCAGCCCCAGCATTTT.

The chain uses TRBV14 and TRBJ2-7, with TRBD1 identical over 11 bases. Germline V gene lookup returns CDR1 SGHDN and CDR2 FVKESK. The CDR3 spans 14 residues. V shed 6 bases, J shed 6 bases, and the junction held 7 bases outside the gene matches. As DNA, the CDR3 is TGTGCCAGCAGTTGGACGGGACAGGGGGTCGAGCAGTACTTC. The encoded protein is CASSWTGQGVEQYF.

This rearrangement joins TRBV29-1 to TRBJ1-1, with 8 nucleotides matching TRBD1. The CDR3 runs 13 residues. Trimming cost V 8 bases and J 0 bases; bases outside gene matches: 5. Germline loops: CDR1 SQVTM, CDR2 ANQGSEA. The CDR3 loop reads CSTGQGLNTEAFF. The CDR3 DNA reads TGCAGCACAGGACAGGGTTTGAACACTGAAGCTTTCTTT.

The gene calls are TRBV6-5 and TRBJ1-4; TRBD1 aligns across 7 bases. Germline V gives CDR1 MNHEY, CDR2 SVGAGI. After removal of 0 bases from V and 7 bases from J, the junction contained 5 bases not matched to a gene. The CDR3 contains 15 residues. The CDR3, as DNA: TGTGCCAGCAGTTACTCGGGCGGGACAGCTGAAAAACTGTTTTTT. Its translation: CASSYSGGTAEKLFF.

DNA of the CDR3: TGTGCCTGGAGTGTACTGGGATTCCTCGGCGGGAGGACCACAGATACGCAGTATTTT. Translation: CAWSVLGFLGGRTTDTQYF. The V gene is TRBV30, the J gene TRBJ2-3; 8 bases agree with TRBD2. Trimming took 0 bases from V and 2 from J; bases not matched to a gene: 16. This CDR3 comprises 19 residues. The germline V gene encodes CDR1 GTSNPN and CDR2 SVGIG (reference sequence).

This sequence joins TRBV7-8 and TRBJ1-3; TRBD1 is a possible D gene (6 bases). The CDR3 has 15 residues. Trimming took 5 bases from V and 3 from J, leaving 14 bases between them. CDR1 is SGHVS, CDR2 FQNEAQ, per germline. CDR3 region: CASSPLRGIGNTIYF. CDR3 DNA: TGTGCCAGCAGCCCACTCAGGGGAATTGGAAACACCATATATTTT.

The V and J genes are TRBV6-1 and TRBJ2-1; 9 bases line up with TRBD2. Germline-derived CDR1 and CDR2 are MNHNS and SASEGT. J gave up 9 bases and V 3 bases, and 9 bases lay outside the gene matches. The CDR3 is made up of 15 amino acids. CDR3 in amino acids: CASSDRTSAFGEQFF. In DNA form, the CDR3 reads TGTGCCAGCAGTGACCGGACTAGCGCGTTCGGTGAGCAGTTCTTC.

The chain uses TRBV6-2 or TRBV6-3 and TRBJ2-3; 14 bases agree with TRBD2. The V segment lost 5 bases and the J segment 6 bases; nucleotides outside the gene matches: 7. CDR3 length: 16 amino acids. Germline loops: CDR1 MNHEY, CDR2 SVGEGT. The chain's CDR3 is CASSQTSGRAADTQYF. The CDR3 DNA reads as TGTGCCAGCAGTCAGACTAGCGGGAGGGCCGCGGATACGCAGTATTTT.

This clone is a singleton in its sample. The chain uses TRBV4-2 and TRBJ2-7; 7 bases map to TRBD2. CDR3 size: 17 residues. The germline V gene encodes CDR1 LGHNA and CDR2 YNFKEQ. V trimming: 1 base; J trimming: 5 bases; junction bases outside the gene matches: 14. CDR3 in amino acids: CASSQVALDVGGDEQYF. DNA for the CDR3: TGTGCCAGCAGCCAAGTGGCACTAGACGTGGGGGGGGACGAGCAGTACTTC.

In this sample, this clone turned up once. The chain is built from TRBV27 and TRBJ2-5; TRBD2 agrees at 7 bases. Germline CDR1 and CDR2: MNHEY and SMNVEV (reference sequence). V gave up 6 bases and J gave up 1 base; unmatched junction bases: 20. CDR3 length equals 19 residues. The CDR3 nucleotides are TGTGCCAGCAGCCCCGCAGCGTGGCTAGCGGACCTTCCCCAAGAGACCCAGTACTTC. This translates into CASSPAAWLADLPQETQYF.

The J gene is TRBJ2-7, the V gene TRBV5-1; 11 bases match TRBD2. Trimming at V came to 3 bases and at J to 3 bases, leaving 2 bases not matched to a gene. Germline V CDR1 and CDR2: SGHRS, YFSETQ. This CDR3 spans 14 amino acids. For the CDR3, the DNA is TGCGCCAGCAGCTCCGGGACTAGCGGCTACGAGCAGTACTTC. Its translation is CASSSGTSGYEQYF.

V gene TRBV11-3 combines with J gene TRBJ1-2; D call uncertain. Germline CDR1 is SGHNT and CDR2 is YENEEA. The CDR3 has 16 amino acids. Deletions cut 2 bases from V and 1 base from J, with 14 bases between. CDR3 sequence (DNA): TGTGCCAGCAGCTTACTACGCCCAGGCTTTAACTATGGCTACACCTTC. It encodes CASSLLRPGFNYGYTF.